This section outlines one TCR beta chain sequence together with its context. The entry originates in a study of blood T cell repertoires in COVID-19. After removal of 7 bases from V and 8 bases from J, the junction contained 8 bases not matched to a gene. In germline, CDR1 is MNHEY, CDR2 SMNVEV (reference sequence). The CDR3 loop spans 15 amino acids. Using immunoSEQ multiplex PCR, the repertoire was profiled, and TCRdb retains in-frame clones only, with some absent. The repertoire holds 300,000 to 350,000 clones, with around 80% as singletons. J is TRBJ1-6 and V is TRBV27; 10 nucleotides agree with TRBD1. This clonotype was sampled from a man younger than 45 with active or convalescent COVID-19. Sample: peripheral blood. This chain's CDR3 is CASKTGTGEDSPLHF. The CDR3 nucleotides read TGTGCCAGCAAAACCGGGACAGGGGAGGATTCACCCCTCCACTTT.